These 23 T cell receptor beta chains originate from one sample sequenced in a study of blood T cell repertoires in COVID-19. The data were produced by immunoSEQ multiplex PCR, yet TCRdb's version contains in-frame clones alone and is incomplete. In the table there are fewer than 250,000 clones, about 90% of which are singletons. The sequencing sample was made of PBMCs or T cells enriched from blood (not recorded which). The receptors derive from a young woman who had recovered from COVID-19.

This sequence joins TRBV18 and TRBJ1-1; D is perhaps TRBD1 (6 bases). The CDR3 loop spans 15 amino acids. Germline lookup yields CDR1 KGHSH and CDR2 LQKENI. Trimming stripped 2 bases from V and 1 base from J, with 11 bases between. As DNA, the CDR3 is TGTGCCAGCTCACCAGTGCAGGGGAAGAACACTGAAGCTTTCTTT. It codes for CASSPVQGKNTEAFF. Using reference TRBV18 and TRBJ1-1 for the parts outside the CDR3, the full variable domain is NAGVMQNPRHLVRRRGQEARLRCSPMKGHSHVYWYRQLPEEGLKFMVYLQKENIIDESGMPKERFSAEFPKEGPSILRIQQVVRGDSAAYFCASSPVQGKNTEAFFGQGTRLTVV.

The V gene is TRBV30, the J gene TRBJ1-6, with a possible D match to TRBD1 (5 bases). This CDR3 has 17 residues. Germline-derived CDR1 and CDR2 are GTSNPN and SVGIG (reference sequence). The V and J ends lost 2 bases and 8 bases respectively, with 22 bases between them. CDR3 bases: TGTGCCTGGAGTCAAAGGGTAAATGAAGGGGTGGATTCACCCCTCCACTTT. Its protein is CAWSQRVNEGVDSPLHF.

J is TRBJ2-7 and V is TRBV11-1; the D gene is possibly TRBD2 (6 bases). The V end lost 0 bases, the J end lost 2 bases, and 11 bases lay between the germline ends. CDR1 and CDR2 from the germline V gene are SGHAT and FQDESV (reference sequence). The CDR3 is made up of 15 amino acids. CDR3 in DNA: TGTGCCAGCAGCTTAGCGTGGGGCGGGACCTACGAGCAGTACTTC. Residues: CASSLAWGGTYEQYF.

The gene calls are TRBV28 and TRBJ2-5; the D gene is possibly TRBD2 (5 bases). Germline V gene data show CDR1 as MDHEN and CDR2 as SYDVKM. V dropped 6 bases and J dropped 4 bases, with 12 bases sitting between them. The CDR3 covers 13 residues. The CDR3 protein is CASSPASRETQYF. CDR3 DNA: TGTGCCAGCAGCCCGGCTAGCAGAGAGACCCAGTACTTC. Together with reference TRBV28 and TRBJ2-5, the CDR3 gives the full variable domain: DVKVTQSSRYLVKRTGEKVFLECVQDMDHENMFWYRQDPGLGLRLIYFSYDVKMKEKGDIPEGYSVSREKKERFSLILESASTNQTSMYLCASSPASRETQYFGPGTRLLVL.

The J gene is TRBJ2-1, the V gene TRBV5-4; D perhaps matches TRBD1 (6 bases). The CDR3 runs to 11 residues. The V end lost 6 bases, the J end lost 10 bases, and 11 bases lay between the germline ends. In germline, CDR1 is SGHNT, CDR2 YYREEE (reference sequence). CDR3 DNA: TGTGCCAGCATCCGTGGACAGGAGCAGTTCTTC. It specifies CASIRGQEQFF.

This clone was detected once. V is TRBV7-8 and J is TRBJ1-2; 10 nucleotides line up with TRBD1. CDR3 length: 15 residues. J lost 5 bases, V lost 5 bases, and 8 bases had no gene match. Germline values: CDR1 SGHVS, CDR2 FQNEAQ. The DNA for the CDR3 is TGTGCCAGCAGCAACGCCGGGACAGGGGTTTATGGCTACACCTTC. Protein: CASSNAGTGVYGYTF.

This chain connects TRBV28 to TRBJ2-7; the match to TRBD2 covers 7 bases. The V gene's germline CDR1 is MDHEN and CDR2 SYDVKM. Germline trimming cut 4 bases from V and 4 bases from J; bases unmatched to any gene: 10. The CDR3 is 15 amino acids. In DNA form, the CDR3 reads TGTGCCAGCAGTTCGAGGGCAGTGGGGGGGTACGAGCAGTACTTC. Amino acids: CASSSRAVGGYEQYF.

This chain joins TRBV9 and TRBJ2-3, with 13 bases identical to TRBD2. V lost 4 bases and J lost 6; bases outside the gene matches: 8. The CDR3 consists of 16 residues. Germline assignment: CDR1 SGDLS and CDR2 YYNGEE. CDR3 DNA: TGTGCCAGCAGCCTTGGACTAGCGGGGGCAGGGGATACGCAGTATTTT. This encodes CASSLGLAGAGDTQYF.

The CDR3 reads CASSQEYRGGYGYTF. In nucleotides, the CDR3 is TGCGCCAGCAGCCAAGAATATCGCGGAGGATATGGCTACACCTTC. V usage is TRBV4-1 and J usage is TRBJ1-2, with D unclear. Germline V lookup: CDR1 MGHRA, CDR2 YSYEKL. CDR3 length equals 15 residues. V was trimmed by 0 bases and J by 5 bases, leaving 13 bases between them.

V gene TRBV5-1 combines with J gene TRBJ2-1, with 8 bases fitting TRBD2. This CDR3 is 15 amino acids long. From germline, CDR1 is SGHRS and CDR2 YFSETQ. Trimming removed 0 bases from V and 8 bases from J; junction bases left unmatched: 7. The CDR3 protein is CASSLARGGLDEQFF. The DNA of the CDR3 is TGCGCCAGCAGCTTGGCACGGGGGGGCCTCGATGAGCAGTTCTTC.

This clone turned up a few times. Written as DNA, the CDR3 is TGTGCCAGTGGTCTTGGGACAGGGGTTAGCTATGGCTACACCTTC. Its protein product is CASGLGTGVSYGYTF. J is TRBJ1-2 and V is TRBV19; 10 bases are a match to TRBD1. Germline V gives CDR1 LNHDA, CDR2 SQIVND (reference sequence). The CDR3 is 15 amino acids. The V and J ends lost 8 bases and 4 bases, in that order; junction bases with no gene match: 10.

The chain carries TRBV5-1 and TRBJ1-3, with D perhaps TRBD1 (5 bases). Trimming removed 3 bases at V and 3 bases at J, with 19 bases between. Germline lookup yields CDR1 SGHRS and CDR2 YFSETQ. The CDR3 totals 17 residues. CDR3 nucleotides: TGCGCCAGCAGCTACGACAGACCGTTCGGTTTTGGAAACACCATATATTTT. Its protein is CASSYDRPFGFGNTIYF.

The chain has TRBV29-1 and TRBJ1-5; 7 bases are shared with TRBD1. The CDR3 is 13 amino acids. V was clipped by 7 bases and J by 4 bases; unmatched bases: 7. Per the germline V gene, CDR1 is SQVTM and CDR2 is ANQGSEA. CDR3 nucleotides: TGCAGCGCTGTGACAGGGATAAATCAGCCCCAGCATTTT. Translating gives CSAVTGINQPQHF.

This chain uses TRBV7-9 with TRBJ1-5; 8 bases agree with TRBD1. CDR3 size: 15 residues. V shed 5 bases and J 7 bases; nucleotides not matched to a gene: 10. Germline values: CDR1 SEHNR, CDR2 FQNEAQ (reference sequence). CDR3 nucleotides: TGTGCCAGCAGCCCACAGGGGGGCCCCAACCAGCCCCAGCATTTT. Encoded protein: CASSPQGGPNQPQHF.

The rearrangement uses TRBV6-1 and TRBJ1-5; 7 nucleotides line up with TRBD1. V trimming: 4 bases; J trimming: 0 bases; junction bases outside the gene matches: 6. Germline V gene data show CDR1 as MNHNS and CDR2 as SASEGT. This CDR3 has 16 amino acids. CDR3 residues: CASSALQGYSNQPQHF. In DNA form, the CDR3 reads TGTGCCAGCAGTGCCCTACAGGGGTATAGCAATCAGCCCCAGCATTTT.

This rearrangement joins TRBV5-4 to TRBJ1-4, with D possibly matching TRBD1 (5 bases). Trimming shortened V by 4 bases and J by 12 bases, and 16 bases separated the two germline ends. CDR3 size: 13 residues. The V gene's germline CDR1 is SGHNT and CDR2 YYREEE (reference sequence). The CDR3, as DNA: TGTGCCAGCAGCGTAGGGGCGTCATCGGAACTGTTTTTT. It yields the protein CASSVGASSELFF.

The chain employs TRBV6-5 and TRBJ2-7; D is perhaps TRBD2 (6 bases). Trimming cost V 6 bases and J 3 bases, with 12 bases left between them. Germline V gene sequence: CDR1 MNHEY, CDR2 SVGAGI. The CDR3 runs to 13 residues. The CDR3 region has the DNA TGTGCCAGCAGAGCGGGTTCTGACTACGAGCAGTACTTC. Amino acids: CASRAGSDYEQYF.

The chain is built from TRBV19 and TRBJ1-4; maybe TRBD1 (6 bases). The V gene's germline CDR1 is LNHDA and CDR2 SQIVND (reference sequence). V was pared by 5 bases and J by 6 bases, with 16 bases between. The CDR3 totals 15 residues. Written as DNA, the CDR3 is TGTGCCAGTAGTGGAGCCACAGGGCTCCATGAAAAACTGTTTTTT. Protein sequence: CASSGATGLHEKLFF.

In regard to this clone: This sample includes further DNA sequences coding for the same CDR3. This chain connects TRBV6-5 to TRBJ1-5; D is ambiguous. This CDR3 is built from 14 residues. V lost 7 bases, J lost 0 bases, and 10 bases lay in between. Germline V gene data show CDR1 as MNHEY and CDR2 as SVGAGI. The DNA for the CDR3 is TGTGCCAGCAACGGCGGATATAGCAATCAGCCCCAGCATTTT. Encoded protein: CASNGGYSNQPQHF.

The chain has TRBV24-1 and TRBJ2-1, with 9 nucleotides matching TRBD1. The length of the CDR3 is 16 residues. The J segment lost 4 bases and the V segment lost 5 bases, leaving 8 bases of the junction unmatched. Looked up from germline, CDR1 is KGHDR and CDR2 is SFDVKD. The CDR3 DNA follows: TGTGCCACCAGTGCCTGGGACAGGGAGGCTTACAATGAGCAGTTCTTC. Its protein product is CATSAWDREAYNEQFF.

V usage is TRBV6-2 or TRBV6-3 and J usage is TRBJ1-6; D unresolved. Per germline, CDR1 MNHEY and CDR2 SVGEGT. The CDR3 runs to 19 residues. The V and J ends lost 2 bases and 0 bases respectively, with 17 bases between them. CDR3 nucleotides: TGTGCCAGCAGTTACAGGCCCGGGGAAGGAAGCTCCTATAATTCACCCCTCCACTTT. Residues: CASSYRPGEGSSYNSPLHF.

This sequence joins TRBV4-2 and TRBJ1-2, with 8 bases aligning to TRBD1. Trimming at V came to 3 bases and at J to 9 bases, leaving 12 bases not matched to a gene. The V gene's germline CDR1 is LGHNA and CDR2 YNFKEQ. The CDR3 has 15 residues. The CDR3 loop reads CASSQGGTGWQSYTF. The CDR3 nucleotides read TGTGCCAGCAGCCAGGGGGGGACAGGCTGGCAAAGCTACACCTTC.

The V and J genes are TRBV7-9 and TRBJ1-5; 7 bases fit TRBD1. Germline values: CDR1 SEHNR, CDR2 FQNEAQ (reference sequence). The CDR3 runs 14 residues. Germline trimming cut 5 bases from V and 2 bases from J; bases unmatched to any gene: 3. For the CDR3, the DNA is TGTGCCAGCAGCCGAGGACAGGGCAATCAGCCCCAGCATTTT. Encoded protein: CASSRGQGNQPQHF.